This TCR beta chain emerged from a study of cytomegalovirus exposure and HLA in healthy donors. As regards this clone: What it recognizes is unknown.

V shed 5 bases and J shed 3 bases, with 8 bases lying between them. The CDR3 is 11 residues long. Germline V gives CDR1 SQVTM, CDR2 ANQGSEA. PCR employed 60 Vbeta and 13 Jbeta primers. In the authors' methods: Later, tens of millions of unique TCR beta chains were counted in an analysis, and some 10 million of them were shared. Assay used: immunoSEQ multiplex PCR; TCRdb lists only in-frame clones, some missing. Clonal size and the V and J genes are those of that table, whereas D and trimming came from the DNA. The repertoire includes about 120,000 clones, around 80% of them detected once, and more than 8% sits in the top ten. Overall study results and limits: Per a prior analysis, the majority of TCR beta V segments were productive roughly 90% or roughly 30% of the time. The presence/absence work took it that sequencing depth was about the same across donors.

The rearrangement links TRBV29-1 to TRBJ2-7; TRBD1 might be the D (5 bases). Sequencing was done on a sample of PBMCs. The origin of this receptor is a female donor in good health and CMV-seropositive. The CDR3 sequence is CSVSDSYEQYF. CDR3 bases: TGCAGCGTTTCCGACAGCTACGAGCAGTACTTC.